This TCR beta chain was recorded in a study of blood T cell repertoires in COVID-19. Turning to the study itself: Spain, Italy and the United States supplied samples that represented acute and convalescent COVID-19. T cells, B-cell-depleted T cells, or PBMCs supplied cDNA or gDNA.

From germline, CDR1 is PRHDT and CDR2 FYEKMQ (reference sequence). The V end was cut by 4 bases, the J end by 8 bases, with 12 bases between. The CDR3 runs 13 residues. In the original analysis: Estimation of nucleated cell counts relied on the amplification of reference gene primers. Sequencing was performed with immunoSEQ multiplex PCR; in TCRdb, only in-frame clones are kept and a portion is missing. The DNA gave D and trimming, while V, J and clone size come from that table. The sample records about 150,000 clones, roughly 85% being singletons. This clonotype originated in a human donor in a cohort sampled during active COVID-19. What was sequenced was peripheral blood. This rearrangement joins TRBV13 to TRBJ1-3; TRBD1 is a possible D gene (5 bases). CDR3 sequence reads: CASSSRGEDTIYF. The DNA for the CDR3 is TGTGCCAGCAGCTCCAGAGGGGAGGACACCATATATTTT.